This entry concerns a single TCR beta chain. The antigen is not known. Primers: 60 Vbeta forward and 13 Jbeta reverse. The method was immunoSEQ multiplex PCR; TCRdb's version includes in-frame clones alone and lacks a portion of them. The data show some 120,000 clones, over 80% seen once. Healthy donors of bone marrow made up the group. This sample is part of a study of cytomegalovirus exposure and HLA in healthy donors. The wider study: A prior study identified 117 million unique TCR beta sequences from 200 million or so T cells. Notes on the study in general: Associated with cytomegalovirus, according to the listing, were 150 to 200 TCR beta chains.

The germline gives CDR1 SGHRS, CDR2 YFSETQ. V gave up 4 bases and J gave up 0 bases; unmatched junction bases: 4. The CDR3 totals 14 residues. The receptor was derived from a man between 45 and 60 years old in good health and CMV-seronegative. Sequences were obtained from PBMCs. The chain is built from TRBV5-1 and TRBJ2-7, with 7 bases matching TRBD1. The CDR3 nucleotides are TGCGCCAGCAGCATACAGGGGCGCTCCTACGAGCAGTACTTC. It encodes CASSIQGRSYEQYF.